Listed below are T cell receptor beta chains from one sample, sequenced in a study of shared clonotypes between healthy human individuals. The assay was immunoSEQ multiplex PCR, and TCRdb's table has in-frame clones only and misses some. The table includes some 1 million clones, approximately 70% detected once. Sequencing was carried out using memory CD4+ T cells sorted from blood. The receptors shown here come from a man between 18 and 35 years old in good health. Each CDR3 is given with its conserved first and last residue. D genes are given only for firm matches. Part of the rows lack a size; the others show once, few, many or a class for expanded clones.

d_call clone_size j_call v_call cdr3_aa cdr3_nt
TRBD2 NA TRBJ2-3 TRBV4-1 CASSRQGAGGGDTQYF TGCGCCAGCAGCCGTCAAGGGGCGGGAGGGGGAGATACGCAGTATTTT
NA NA TRBJ2-4 TRBV5-4 CASSTFGGGSDIQYF TGTGCCAGCAGCACATTCGGAGGGGGGAGCGACATTCAGTACTTC
NA NA TRBJ2-1 TRBV5-1 CASRGRYNEQFF TGCGCCAGCAGGGGGAGGTACAATGAGCAGTTCTTC
NA NA TRBJ2-5 TRBV11-2 CASSSRGGTEAQYF TGTGCCAGCAGCTCGAGGGGGGGGACCGAGGCCCAGTACTTC
NA many TRBJ2-7 TRBV28 CASGSDSTYEQYF TGTGCCAGCGGATCGGACAGTACCTACGAGCAGTACTTC
NA NA TRBJ1-1 TRBV6-1 CASKWQNTEAFF TGTGCCAGCAAATGGCAGAACACTGAAGCTTTCTTT
TRBD1 NA TRBJ1-2 TRBV6-1 CASSSPGQGDYGYTF TGTGCCAGCAGTTCTCCGGGACAGGGGGACTATGGCTACACCTTC
TRBD2 NA TRBJ2-7 TRBV6-4 CASRRTSGSYEQYF TGTGCCAGCAGACGGACTAGCGGGAGTTACGAGCAGTACTTC
TRBD2 few TRBJ2-7 TRBV10-2 CASSGVASGDYYEQYF TGCGCCAGCAGTGGGGTAGCTAGCGGTGATTACTACGAGCAGTACTTC
NA NA TRBJ2-7 TRBV5-5 CASNNRRSSYEQYF TGTGCCAGCAACAACAGGAGGAGCTCCTACGAGCAGTACTTC
NA NA TRBJ1-2 TRBV4-1 CASSQVSKGRGYTF TGCGCCAGCAGCCAAGTATCCAAAGGACGGGGCTACACCTTC
NA many TRBJ2-7 TRBV6-5 CASSKQRWGPYEQYF TGTGCCAGCAGTAAACAAAGGTGGGGGCCTTACGAGCAGTACTTC
NA few TRBJ1-5 TRBV6-1 CASSVSVLNQPQHF TGTGCCAGCAGTGTATCCGTCCTCAATCAGCCCCAGCATTTT
NA once TRBJ2-7 TRBV5-1 CASSPDRGFEQYF TGCGCCAGCAGCCCGGACCGGGGGTTCGAGCAGTACTTC
NA NA TRBJ2-3 TRBV9 CASSRSTDTQYF TGTGCCAGCAGCCGTAGCACAGATACGCAGTATTTT
TRBD2 NA TRBJ2-1 TRBV7-9 CASSLALREVGNEQFF TGTGCCAGCAGCTTAGCGCTACGGGAGGTAGGCAATGAGCAGTTCTTC
NA NA TRBJ1-6 TRBV2 CASDRDMGSPLHF TGTGCCAGCGATCGGGACATGGGATCACCCCTCCACTTT
NA NA TRBJ1-6 TRBV11-2 CASSLDHGSSPLHF TGTGCCAGCAGCTTAGATCACGGAAGTTCACCCCTCCACTTT
NA NA TRBJ1-5 TRBV2 CASSVQGGNQPQHF TGTGCCAGCAGTGTACAGGGAGGCAATCAGCCCCAGCATTTT
TRBD1 NA TRBJ1-2 TRBV5-1 CASSPGDSSNYGYTF TGCGCCAGCAGCCCCGGGGACAGTTCTAACTATGGCTACACCTTC
TRBD2 NA TRBJ2-3 TRBV5-4 CASSLKLAASTDTQYF TGTGCCAGCAGCTTGAAACTAGCGGCTAGCACAGATACGCAGTATTTT
TRBD1 NA TRBJ2-3 TRBV6-4 CASSGEQGATQYF TGTGCCAGCAGTGGTGAACAGGGGGCGACTCAGTATTTT
TRBD1 NA TRBJ1-2 TRBV6-1 CASSEEPGQGHYGYTF TGTGCCAGCAGTGAGGAACCGGGACAGGGGCACTATGGCTACACCTTC
TRBD1 NA TRBJ2-3 TRBV28 CASSIRQGVRTDTQYF TGTGCCAGCAGTATCCGACAGGGTGTGAGAACAGATACGCAGTATTTT
NA NA TRBJ2-2 TRBV30 CAWNPLGVGRQLNTGELFF TGTGCCTGGAACCCTCTCGGCGTGGGAAGACAACTGAACACCGGGGAGCTGTTTTTT
TRBD1 NA TRBJ2-7 TRBV30 CAWRRTGTGYHEQYF TGTGCCTGGAGACGTACCGGGACAGGGTACCACGAGCAGTACTTC
NA NA TRBJ1-5 TRBV18 CASSPAYGVNQPQHF TGTGCCAGCTCACCGGCGTACGGAGTCAATCAGCCCCAGCATTTT
NA NA TRBJ2-1 TRBV5-1 CASSLVVGSSYNEQFF TGCGCCAGCAGCTTGGTGGTTGGGAGCTCCTACAATGAGCAGTTCTTC
TRBD1 once TRBJ2-5 TRBV5-1 CASSSGQGETQYF TGCGCCAGCAGCTCGGGACAGGGAGAGACCCAGTACTTC
TRBD1 NA TRBJ2-7 TRBV13 CASSPAGTGGYEQYF TGTGCCAGCAGCCCAGCCGGGACAGGGGGCTACGAGCAGTACTTC
TRBD2 many TRBJ2-1 TRBV4-2 CASSQETSGSATSSYNEQFF TGTGCCAGCAGCCAAGAGACTAGCGGGAGCGCCACGAGCTCCTACAATGAGCAGTTCTTC
TRBD1 few TRBJ2-5 TRBV5-1 CASSLYLGQEETQYF TGCGCCAGCAGCTTGTATCTCGGACAGGAAGAGACCCAGTACTTC
NA NA TRBJ2-1 TRBV20-1 CSALGNEQFF TGCAGTGCCCTGGGCAATGAGCAGTTCTTC
NA NA TRBJ2-3 TRBV25-1 CASSEYGADTQYF TGTGCCAGCAGTGAATATGGTGCAGATACGCAGTATTTT
NA few TRBJ1-5 TRBV7-8 CASSLGPGPGRYNQPQHF TGTGCCAGCAGCTTAGGTCCGGGCCCAGGCCGGTACAATCAGCCCCAGCATTTT
TRBD1 NA TRBJ1-5 TRBV9 CASSVGQGGQPQHF TGTGCCAGCAGCGTAGGACAGGGTGGCCAGCCCCAGCATTTT
TRBD1 NA TRBJ1-2 TRBV6-6 CASSYGARGTYGYTF TGTGCCAGCAGTTACGGAGCCAGGGGGACCTATGGCTACACCTTC
TRBD1 few TRBJ1-4 TRBV9 CASSVAEGARGEKLFF TGTGCCAGCAGCGTAGCCGAGGGGGCGAGGGGTGAAAAACTGTTTTTT
TRBD1 NA TRBJ1-1 TRBV13 CASSLGDRGNTEAFF TGTGCCAGCAGCTTAGGGGACAGGGGGAACACTGAAGCTTTCTTT
NA NA TRBJ1-6 TRBV6-6 CASSYTDSNSPLHF TGTGCCAGCAGTTACACGGACAGCAATTCACCCCTCCACTTT
NA NA TRBJ2-2 TRBV30 CAWNYITGELFF TGTGCCTGGAATTATATCACCGGGGAGCTGTTTTTT
NA NA TRBJ2-5 TRBV10-3 CAISESNYIQETQYF TGTGCCATCAGTGAGTCAAATTATATCCAAGAGACCCAGTACTTC
NA NA TRBJ2-1 TRBV7-3 CASSFTRDNEQFF TGTGCCAGCAGCTTTACTAGGGACAATGAGCAGTTCTTC
TRBD1 NA TRBJ1-5 TRBV18 CASSPSEQGYQPQHF TGTGCCAGCTCACCATCAGAACAGGGGTATCAGCCCCAGCATTTT
NA NA TRBJ1-4 TRBV6-5 CASSYSIGDEKLFF TGTGCCAGCAGTTACTCTATAGGGGATGAAAAACTGTTTTTT
TRBD1 NA TRBJ2-1 TRBV5-1 CASSVQGSSYNEQFF TGCGCCAGCAGCGTACAGGGGAGCTCCTACAATGAGCAGTTCTTC
NA NA TRBJ2-7 TRBV28 CASSFMWGDSYEQYF TGTGCCAGCAGTTTTATGTGGGGGGATTCCTACGAGCAGTACTTC
TRBD1 NA TRBJ1-1 TRBV2 CASSEGGQGAKTEAFF TGTGCCAGCAGTGAAGGGGGACAGGGCGCCAAGACTGAAGCTTTCTTT
NA NA TRBJ2-1 TRBV4-1 CASSQDLSVLGGITPYNEQFF TGCGCCAGCAGCCAAGATCTATCCGTTTTGGGCGGGATAACCCCCTACAATGAGCAGTTCTTC
NA NA TRBJ2-2 TRBV7-9 CASSGPPGANTGELFF TGTGCCAGCAGCGGACCGCCGGGGGCGAACACCGGGGAGCTGTTTTTT
TRBD2 NA TRBJ2-7 TRBV15 CATSRPLGGVAYEQYF TGTGCCACCAGCCGACCCTTGGGGGGGGTAGCCTACGAGCAGTACTTC
NA many TRBJ1-3 TRBV7-2 CASSLRAGVGNTIYF TGTGCCAGCAGCTTAAGGGCAGGGGTCGGAAACACCATATATTTT